Described below is a single T cell receptor (beta chain) sequence and its context. Its antigen is as yet unknown. This sample was taken from a study of T cell responses to AZD1222 COVID-19 vaccine. About the research overall: Recipients boosted at about 4 weeks or about 12 weeks are pooled. Study-wide results and caveats: Repertoire samples came only from after the peak T cell response. Two doses of AZD1222 preceded a rise in Spike-specific TCR breadth and depth. A mostly white British donor set with more females was recruited, and clonal diversity was possibly underestimated.

Method: immunoSEQ multiplex PCR; TCRdb's copy keeps in-frame clones and lacks some. The profile covers approximately 130,000 clones, with roughly 91% appearing a single time and approximately 27% taken by the ten largest. The CDR3 has 15 amino acids. CDR1 and CDR2 (germline): SNHLY, FYNNEI. The J segment lost 5 bases and the V segment lost 8 bases, leaving 10 bases of the junction unmatched. This clonotype was obtained from an adult in good health. The specimen comprised peripheral blood, sampled on day 0 of AZD1222 vaccination. The chain links TRBV2 to TRBJ2-1, with 9 bases lining up with TRBD2. For the CDR3, the DNA is TGTGCCAGCCTCCTTTCTAGCGGGGCTAACAATGAGCAGTTCTTC. It yields the protein CASLLSSGANNEQFF.